The rows below give T cell receptor beta chains drawn from one sample of a study of cytomegalovirus exposure and HLA in healthy donors. The protocol was immunoSEQ multiplex PCR, while the TCRdb copy is restricted to in-frame clones and leaves out a portion. The sample holds about 150,000 clones, approximately 86% seen once. Sequenced sample: PBMCs. Receptor source: a young man in good health and CMV-seropositive. CDR3s include the opening cysteine and the closing phenylalanine or tryptophan. D genes are given only for firm matches. Where a row states a size, it is once, few, many or the class of an expanded clone; other rows omit it.

once,TRBV19,13,-,TRBJ1-2,TGTGCCAGTAGTCCACAGGGCAAAGGAGGCTACACCTTC,CASSPQGKGGYTF
once,TRBV4-3,15,-,TRBJ2-3,TGCGCCAGCAGCCAAGATCGGGACAATCGAGATACGCAGTATTTT,CASSQDRDNRDTQYF
-,TRBV18,14,-,TRBJ2-3,TGTGCCAGCTCACCGGGGCGGGGAGCAGATACGCAGTATTTT,CASSPGRGADTQYF
-,TRBV7-2,13,-,TRBJ2-1,TGTGCCAGCAGCGCCCAAGAGGTAGGTGAGCAGTTCTTC,CASSAQEVGEQFF
-,TRBV7-9,15,TRBD1,TRBJ1-5,TGTGCCAGCAGCTCAGGACAGGGCGTGGGTCAGCCCCAGCATTTT,CASSSGQGVGQPQHF
-,TRBV6-5,13,-,TRBJ1-2,TGTGCCAGCAGTCCCGGACAGACCTATGGCTACACCTTC,CASSPGQTYGYTF
once,TRBV7-8,16,-,TRBJ2-6,TGTGCCAGCAGCTCCACCTCTAGGTCTGGGGCCAACGTCCTGACTTTC,CASSSTSRSGANVLTF
-,TRBV6-5,16,TRBD1,TRBJ1-2,TGTGCCAGCAGTTACATCAACAGGGGAAGGAACTATGGCTACACCTTC,CASSYINRGRNYGYTF
-,TRBV9,15,-,TRBJ1-2,TGTGCCAGCAGCCTCCGGGACACCTCTAACTATGGCTACACCTTC,CASSLRDTSNYGYTF
once,TRBV27,14,-,TRBJ2-5,TGTGCCAGCAGTTTACTCCCTAGCCAAGAGACCCAGTACTTC,CASSLLPSQETQYF
-,TRBV5-6,16,TRBD2,TRBJ2-5,TGTGCCAGCAGCTATGGACTAGCGGGAGGTGAGGAGACCCAGTACTTC,CASSYGLAGGEETQYF
-,TRBV6-5,13,-,TRBJ1-1,TGTGCCAGCAACTTCGAGGGGGGGGGTGAAGCTTTCTTT,CASNFEGGGEAFF
-,TRBV18,15,TRBD1,TRBJ1-5,TGTGCCAGCTCACCACCGGGACAGGGAGGGCAGCCCCAGCATTTT,CASSPPGQGGQPQHF
few,TRBV7-3,14,TRBD1,TRBJ1-6,TGTGCCAGCAGCCATGGGACAGGGAATTCACCCCTCCACTTT,CASSHGTGNSPLHF
-,TRBV10-2,13,-,TRBJ2-7,TGCGCCAGCAGTGAGCATCCGCCCGGCGAGCAGTACTTC,CASSEHPPGEQYF
-,TRBV6-5,14,TRBD1,TRBJ1-1,TGTGCCAGCAGCAAAAACAGGGGAGAGGCTGAAGCTTTCTTT,CASSKNRGEAEAFF
-,TRBV9,15,-,TRBJ2-7,TGTGCCAGCAGCGTAGATAGGGGTTACTCCTACGAGCAGTACTTC,CASSVDRGYSYEQYF
medium-sized,TRBV6-5,13,-,TRBJ1-1,TGTGCCAGCAGTTTTCAGGGGATCACTGAAGCTTTCTTT,CASSFQGITEAFF
-,TRBV19,15,-,TRBJ2-7,TGTGCCAGTAGCCTTGGTGGGGGCATCACATACGAGCAGTACTTC,CASSLGGGITYEQYF
few,TRBV18,15,TRBD1,TRBJ1-1,TGTGCCAGCTCACCATACCGACAGGGAACCACTGAAGCTTTCTTT,CASSPYRQGTTEAFF
-,TRBV4-1,13,-,TRBJ2-3,TGCGCCAGCAGCCAGCCGAGGACAGATACGCAGTATTTT,CASSQPRTDTQYF
-,TRBV6-4,13,-,TRBJ1-3,TGTGCCAGCAGTGCGGACAGCGGAAACACCATATATTTT,CASSADSGNTIYF
few,TRBV27,9,-,TRBJ1-2,TGTGCCCCGAAAGAGGGCTACACCTTC,CAPKEGYTF
once,TRBV18,16,-,TRBJ2-2,TGTGCCAGCTCACCAGTAGGGGTCGCGAACACCGGGGAGCTGTTTTTT,CASSPVGVANTGELFF
once,TRBV30,16,TRBD2,TRBJ2-6,TGTGCCTGGAGGGGACTAGTGGGCTCTGGGGCCAACGTCCTGACTTTC,CAWRGLVGSGANVLTF
-,TRBV6-5,13,-,TRBJ2-5,TGTGCCAGTGGCGGGACTCACCAAGAGACCCAGTACTTC,CASGGTHQETQYF
-,TRBV7-2,14,-,TRBJ1-2,TGTGCCAGCAGCGTCCGAGGAGCCTCGTATGGCTACACCTTC,CASSVRGASYGYTF